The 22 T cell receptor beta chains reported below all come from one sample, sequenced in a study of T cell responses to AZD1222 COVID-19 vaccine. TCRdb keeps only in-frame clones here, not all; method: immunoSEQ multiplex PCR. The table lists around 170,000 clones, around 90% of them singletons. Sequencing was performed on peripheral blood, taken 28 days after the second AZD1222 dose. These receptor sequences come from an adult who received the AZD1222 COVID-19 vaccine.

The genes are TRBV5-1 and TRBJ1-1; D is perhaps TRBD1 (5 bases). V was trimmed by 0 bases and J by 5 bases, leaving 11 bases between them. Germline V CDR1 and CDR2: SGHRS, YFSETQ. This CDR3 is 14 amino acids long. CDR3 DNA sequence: TGCGCCAGCAGCTTGGATGGGGGAGGGACTGAAGCTTTCTTT. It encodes CASSLDGGGTEAFF.

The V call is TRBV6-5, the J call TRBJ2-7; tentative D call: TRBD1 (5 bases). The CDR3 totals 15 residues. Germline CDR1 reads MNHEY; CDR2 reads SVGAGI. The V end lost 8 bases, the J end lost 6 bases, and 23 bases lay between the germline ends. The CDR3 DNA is TGTGCCAGCTCCGTTGGTCGATCAAGGGGCACCGAGCAGTACTTC. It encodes CASSVGRSRGTEQYF.

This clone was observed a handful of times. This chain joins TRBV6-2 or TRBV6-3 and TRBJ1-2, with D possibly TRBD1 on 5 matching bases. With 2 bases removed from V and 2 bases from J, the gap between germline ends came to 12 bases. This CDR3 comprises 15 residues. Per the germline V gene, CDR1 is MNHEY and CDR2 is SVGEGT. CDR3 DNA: TGTGCCAGCAGTTACCCGACAGACCTCAACTATGGCTACACCTTC. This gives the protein CASSYPTDLNYGYTF.

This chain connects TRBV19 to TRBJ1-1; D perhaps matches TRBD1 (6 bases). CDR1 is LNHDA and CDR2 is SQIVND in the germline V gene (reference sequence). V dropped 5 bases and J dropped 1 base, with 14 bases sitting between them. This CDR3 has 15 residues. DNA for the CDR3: TGTGCCAGTAGTCCGATTCAACAGGGGAACACTGAAGCTTTCTTT. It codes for CASSPIQQGNTEAFF.

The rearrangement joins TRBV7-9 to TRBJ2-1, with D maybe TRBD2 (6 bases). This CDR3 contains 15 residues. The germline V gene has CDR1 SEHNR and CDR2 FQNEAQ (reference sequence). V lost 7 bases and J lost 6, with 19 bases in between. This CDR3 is CASIPEGPPTNEQFF. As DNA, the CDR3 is TGTGCCAGCATCCCGGAGGGCCCCCCTACCAATGAGCAGTTCTTC.

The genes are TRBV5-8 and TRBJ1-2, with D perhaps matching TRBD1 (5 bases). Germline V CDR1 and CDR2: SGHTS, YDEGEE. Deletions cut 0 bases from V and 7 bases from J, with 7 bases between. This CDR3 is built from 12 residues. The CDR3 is CASSLGDRGYTF. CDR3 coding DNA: TGTGCCAGCAGCTTGGGGGACCGTGGCTACACCTTC.

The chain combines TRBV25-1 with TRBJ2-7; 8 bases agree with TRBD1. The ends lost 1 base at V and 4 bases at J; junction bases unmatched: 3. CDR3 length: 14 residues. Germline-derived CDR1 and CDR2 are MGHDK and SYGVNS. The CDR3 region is CASSESRGQYEQYF. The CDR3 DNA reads TGTGCCAGCAGTGAATCCAGGGGGCAATACGAGCAGTACTTC.

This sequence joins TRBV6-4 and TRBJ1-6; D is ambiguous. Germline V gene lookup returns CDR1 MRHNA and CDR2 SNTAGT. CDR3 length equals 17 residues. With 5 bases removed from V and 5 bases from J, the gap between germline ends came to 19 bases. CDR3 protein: CASSNIEIRENNSPLHF. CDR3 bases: TGTGCCAGCAGTAATATCGAAATCCGGGAGAATAATTCACCCCTCCACTTT.

The CDR3 sequence is CASSTGGGYEQYF. The CDR3 coding sequence is TGTGCCAGCAGTACAGGGGGGGGCTACGAGCAGTACTTC. The J gene is TRBJ2-7, the V gene TRBV6-5; a possible D gene is TRBD1 (8 bases). The CDR3 runs to 13 residues. V lost 5 bases and J lost 3, with 11 bases in between. Germline V gives CDR1 MNHEY, CDR2 SVGAGI.

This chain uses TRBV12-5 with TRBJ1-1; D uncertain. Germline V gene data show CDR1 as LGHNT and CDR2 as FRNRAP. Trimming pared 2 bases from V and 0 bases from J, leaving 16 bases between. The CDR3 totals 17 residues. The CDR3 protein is CASGLIPTNSMNTEAFF. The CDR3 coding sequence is TGTGCTAGTGGTTTGATCCCCACAAACTCCATGAACACTGAAGCTTTCTTT. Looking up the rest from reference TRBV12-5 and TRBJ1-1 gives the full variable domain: DARVTQTPRHKVTEMGQEVTMRCQPILGHNTVFWYRQTMMQGLELLAYFRNRAPLDDSGMPKDRFSAEMPDATLATLKIQPSEPRDSAVYFCASGLIPTNSMNTEAFFGQGTRLTVV.

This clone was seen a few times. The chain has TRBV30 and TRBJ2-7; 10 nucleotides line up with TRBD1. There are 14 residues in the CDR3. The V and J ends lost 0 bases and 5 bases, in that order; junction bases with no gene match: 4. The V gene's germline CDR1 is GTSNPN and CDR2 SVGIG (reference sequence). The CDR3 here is CAWSVGTGVNEQYF. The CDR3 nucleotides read TGTGCCTGGAGTGTAGGGACAGGGGTCAACGAGCAGTACTTC. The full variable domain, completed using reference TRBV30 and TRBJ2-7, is SQTIHQWPATLVQPVGSPLSLECTVEGTSNPNLYWYRQAAGRGLQLLFYSVGIGQISSEVPQNLSASRPQDRQFILSSKKLLLSDSGFYLCAWSVGTGVNEQYFGPGTRLTVT.

The CDR3 DNA follows: TGTGCCAGTAGTATAGGGTTTGCCGGGACTAGGCATGAGCAGTTCTTC. It codes for CASSIGFAGTRHEQFF. The chain joins TRBV19 to TRBJ2-1; 8 bases fit TRBD2. Per the germline V gene, CDR1 is LNHDA and CDR2 is SQIVND (reference sequence). The V gene end was trimmed by 1 base and the J gene end by 8 bases; junction bases not matched to a gene: 10. CDR3 size: 16 residues.

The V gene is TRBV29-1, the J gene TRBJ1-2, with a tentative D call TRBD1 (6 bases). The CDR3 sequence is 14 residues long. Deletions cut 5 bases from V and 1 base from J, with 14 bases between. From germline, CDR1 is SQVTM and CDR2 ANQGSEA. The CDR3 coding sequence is TGCAGCGTTACCAGCAGGGGTAATAACTATGGCTACACCTTC. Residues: CSVTSRGNNYGYTF.

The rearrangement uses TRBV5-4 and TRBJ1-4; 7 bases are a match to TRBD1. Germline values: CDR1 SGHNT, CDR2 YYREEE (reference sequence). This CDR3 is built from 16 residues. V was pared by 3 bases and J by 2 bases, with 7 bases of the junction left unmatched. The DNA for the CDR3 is TGTGCCAGCAGCTCGTCAGGGGGACGGACTAATGAAAAACTGTTTTTT. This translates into CASSSSGGRTNEKLFF.

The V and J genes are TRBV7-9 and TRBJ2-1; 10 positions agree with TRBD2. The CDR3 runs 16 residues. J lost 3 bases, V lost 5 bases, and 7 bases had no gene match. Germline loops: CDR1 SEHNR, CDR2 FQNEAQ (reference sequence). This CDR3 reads CASSQSRTSGYNEQFF. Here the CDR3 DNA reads TGTGCCAGCAGCCAGAGCAGGACTAGCGGCTACAATGAGCAGTTCTTC.

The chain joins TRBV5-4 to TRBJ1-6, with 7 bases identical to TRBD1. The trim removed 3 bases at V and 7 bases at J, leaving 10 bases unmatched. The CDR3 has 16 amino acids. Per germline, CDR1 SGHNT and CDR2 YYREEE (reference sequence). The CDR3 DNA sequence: TGTGCCAGCAGCTGGGACCGGGACAGAAAAAATTCACCCCTCCACTTT. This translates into CASSWDRDRKNSPLHF. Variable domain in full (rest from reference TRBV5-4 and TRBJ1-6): ETGVTQSPTHLIKTRGQQVTLRCSSQSGHNTVSWYQQALGQGPQFIFQYYREEENGRGNFPPRFSGLQFPNYSSELNVNALELDDSALYLCASSWDRDRKNSPLHFGNGTRLTVT.

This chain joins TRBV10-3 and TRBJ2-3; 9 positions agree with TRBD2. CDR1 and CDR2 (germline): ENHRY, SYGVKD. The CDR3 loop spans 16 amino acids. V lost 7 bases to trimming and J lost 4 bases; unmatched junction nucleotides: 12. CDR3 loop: CAIKGTSLSGADTQYF. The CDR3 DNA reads TGTGCCATCAAGGGGACTAGCTTATCGGGGGCAGATACGCAGTATTTT.

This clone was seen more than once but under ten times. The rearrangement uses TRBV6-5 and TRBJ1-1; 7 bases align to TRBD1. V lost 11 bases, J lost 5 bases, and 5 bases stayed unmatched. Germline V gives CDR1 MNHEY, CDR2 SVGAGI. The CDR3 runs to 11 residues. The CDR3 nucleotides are TGTGCCTCCAGGGGGGGGACTGAAGCTTTCTTT. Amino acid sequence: CASRGGTEAFF.

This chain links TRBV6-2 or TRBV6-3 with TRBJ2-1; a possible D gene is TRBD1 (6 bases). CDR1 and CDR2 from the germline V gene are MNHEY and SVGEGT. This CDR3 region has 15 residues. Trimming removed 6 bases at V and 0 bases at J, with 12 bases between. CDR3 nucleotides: TGTGCCAGCAGCAACAGGGCCCACTCCTACAATGAGCAGTTCTTC. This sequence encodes CASSNRAHSYNEQFF.

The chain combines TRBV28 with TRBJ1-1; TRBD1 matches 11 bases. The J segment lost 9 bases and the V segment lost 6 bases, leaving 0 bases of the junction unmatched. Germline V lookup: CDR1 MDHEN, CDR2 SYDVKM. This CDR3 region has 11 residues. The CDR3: CASRDRGQAFF. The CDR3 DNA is TGTGCCAGCAGGGACAGGGGGCAAGCTTTCTTT.

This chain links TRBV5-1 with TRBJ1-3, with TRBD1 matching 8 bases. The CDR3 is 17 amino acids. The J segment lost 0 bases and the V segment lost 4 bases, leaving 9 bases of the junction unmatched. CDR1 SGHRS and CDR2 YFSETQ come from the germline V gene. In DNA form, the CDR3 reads TGCGCCAGCAGCACGACGGACAGGGCCGTCTCTGGAAACACCATATATTTT. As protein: CASSTTDRAVSGNTIYF.

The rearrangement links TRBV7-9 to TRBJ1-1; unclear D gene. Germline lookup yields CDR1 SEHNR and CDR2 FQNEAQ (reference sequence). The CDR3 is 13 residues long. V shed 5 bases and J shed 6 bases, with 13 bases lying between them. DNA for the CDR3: TGTGCCAGCAGCACCCAAGGGTTCGCTGAAGCTTTCTTT. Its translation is CASSTQGFAEAFF.